The T cell receptor beta chain under discussion was sequenced for a study of blood T cell repertoires in COVID-19. Background on the study: Samples of COVID-19 (acute and convalescent) were obtained from the United States, Italy and Spain.

Assignments of participants to cohorts depended upon their own reported clinical history. This clone occurred many times. Sequencing used immunoSEQ multiplex PCR; TCRdb keeps in-frame clones, though not all of them. The sample has about 330,000 clones; over 80% are singletons. This TCR derives from a man aged 25-45 years who had recovered from COVID-19. The sequencing input was PBMCs or T cells enriched from blood (not recorded which).

CDR3 coding DNA: TGTGCCAGCAGCCAAGCGGTAACACAGGGGATCACTGAAGCTTTCTTT. This sequence encodes CASSQAVTQGITEAFF. This chain connects TRBV3-1 (or the pseudogene TRBV3-2) to TRBJ1-1; 7 positions agree with TRBD1. Germline V lookup: CDR1 LGHDT, CDR2 YNNKEL (reference sequence). This CDR3 spans 16 amino acids. The junction had 9 bases not matched to a gene; V was cut back by 1 base and J by 4 bases.